Presented here are 14 T cell receptor beta chains from one specimen sequenced in a study of OX40 agonist ivuxolimab in advanced cancers. Libraries were prepared by immunoSEQ multiplex PCR; TCRdb keeps only in-frame clonotypes and omits some of them. Found here are some 37,000 clones, about 88% of them singletons; the top ten hold about 4.3%. Material: CD4+ or CD8+ T cells sorted from blood, obtained in a trial of the OX40 agonist ivuxolimab. The receptors originated from an adult with an advanced solid tumor such as melanoma, head and neck, liver or kidney cancer.

V is TRBV28 and J is TRBJ2-2; D remains unclear. V was trimmed by 4 bases and J by 0 bases, leaving 9 bases between them. Germline-derived CDR1 and CDR2 are MDHEN and SYDVKM. The CDR3 contains 15 residues. CDR3 sequence: CASSSAGANTGELFF. The CDR3 DNA reads TGTGCCAGCAGTTCCGCTGGAGCGAACACCGGGGAGCTGTTTTTT.

V gene TRBV7-2 combines with J gene TRBJ1-5; D uncertain. Germline CDR1 reads SGHTA; CDR2 reads FQGNSA. V gave up 5 bases and J gave up 3 bases, with 11 bases separating them. The CDR3 runs to 14 residues. The CDR3 DNA reads TGTGCCAGCAGCCCGCGACGGAACAATCAGCCCCAGCATTTT. This encodes CASSPRRNNQPQHF.

V is TRBV5-8 and J is TRBJ2-3; TRBD1 agrees at 8 bases. The V gene end was trimmed by 4 bases and the J gene end by 5 bases; junction bases not matched to a gene: 9. The CDR3 is made up of 15 amino acids. Germline V gene sequence: CDR1 SGHTS, CDR2 YDEGEE. CDR3 residues: CASSPWTGSVDTQYF. The CDR3 DNA reads as TGTGCCAGCAGCCCCTGGACAGGGTCGGTAGATACGCAGTATTTT.

This chain joins TRBV7-3 and TRBJ2-3, with TRBD1 matching 7 bases. V was clipped by 5 bases and J by 6 bases; unmatched bases: 5. The CDR3 has 13 residues. Germline-derived CDR1 and CDR2 are SGHTA and FQGTGA. The CDR3 here is CASSPSRGDTQYF. CDR3 DNA: TGTGCCAGCAGCCCGTCCAGGGGGGATACGCAGTATTTT.

The chain uses TRBV5-4 and TRBJ2-1; D possibly uses TRBD1 or TRBD2 (6 bases each). The V gene lost 6 bases and the J gene lost 7 bases, with 20 bases spanning the gap. The CDR3 is 15 amino acids. CDR1 is SGHNT, CDR2 YYREEE, per germline (reference sequence). This CDR3 is CASTPGGLQTNEQFF. The CDR3 DNA reads as TGTGCCAGCACCCCTGGGGGGCTACAAACAAATGAGCAGTTCTTC.

The chain recombines TRBV6-5 with TRBJ1-3; TRBD1 agrees at 8 bases. The trim removed 0 bases at V and 3 bases at J, leaving 4 bases unmatched. CDR1 is MNHEY and CDR2 is SVGAGI in the germline V gene. The CDR3 has 16 residues. CDR3 bases: TGTGCCAGCAGTTACTCCCAGGGGGCGGGTGGAAACACCATATATTTT. This sequence encodes CASSYSQGAGGNTIYF.

The chain carries TRBV5-1 and TRBJ2-7; D is possibly TRBD1 (5 bases). The CDR3 has 14 amino acids. In germline, CDR1 is SGHRS, CDR2 YFSETQ. Trimming removed 0 bases from V and 1 base from J, with 8 bases in between. CDR3 residues: CASSLGQGSYEQYF. The CDR3 DNA is TGCGCCAGCAGCTTGGGGCAGGGTTCCTACGAGCAGTACTTC.

This clone was counted once. The V and J genes are TRBV12-5 and TRBJ2-2; 7 bases fit TRBD1. The CDR3 is 14 residues long. V shed 1 base, J shed 5 bases, and the junction held 1 base outside the gene matches. CDR1 and CDR2 from the germline V gene are LGHNT and FRNRAP. CDR3 nucleotides: TGTGCTAGTGGTTTGGACAGGGGTACCGGGGAGCTGTTTTTT. Protein sequence: CASGLDRGTGELFF.

This chain joins TRBV5-8 and TRBJ2-3, with 8 bases matching TRBD2. The CDR3 sequence is 14 residues long. Germline-derived CDR1 and CDR2 are SGHTS and YDEGEE. V gave up 3 bases and J gave up 5 bases; unmatched junction bases: 5. DNA for the CDR3: TGTGCCAGCAGCTACGGGAGGGCAGGAGATACGCAGTATTTT. Translation: CASSYGRAGDTQYF.

This chain links TRBV7-9 with TRBJ2-5, with D possibly TRBD1 on 5 matching bases. V was clipped by 1 base and J by 5 bases, with 11 bases between them. The germline V gene has CDR1 SEHNR and CDR2 FQNEAQ (reference sequence). This CDR3 has 14 amino acids. This chain's CDR3 is CASSLGAGSETQYF. CDR3 DNA sequence: TGTGCCAGCAGCTTAGGTGCAGGGTCGGAGACCCAGTACTTC.

The chain recombines TRBV29-1 with TRBJ1-5; a possible D gene is TRBD1 (5 bases). In germline, CDR1 is SQVTM, CDR2 ANQGSEA. The V and J ends lost 6 bases and 9 bases respectively, with 21 bases between them. This CDR3 contains 14 residues. CDR3 loop: CSVQTLISGGPQHF. CDR3 nucleotide sequence: TGCAGCGTCCAGACGTTAATTAGCGGGGGGCCCCAGCATTTT.

The rearrangement links TRBV6-7 to TRBJ1-3; D possibly corresponds to TRBD1 (6 bases). TRBV6-7 is an ORF, and what it does is uncertain. This CDR3 spans 13 amino acids. The ends were cut back, 7 bases at V and 8 bases at J, with 15 bases in the middle. The CDR3 sequence: CASIYRGWDTIYF. In DNA form, the CDR3 reads TGTGCCAGCATCTATAGGGGGTGGGACACCATATATTTT.

The chain is built from TRBV20-1 and TRBJ2-3; D is ambiguous. V was pared by 5 bases and J by 4 bases, with 7 bases between. The germline CDR1 and CDR2 sequences are DFQATT and SNEGSKA (reference sequence). CDR3 length: 11 residues. CDR3 sequence: CSAELADTQYF. The CDR3 nucleotides are TGCAGTGCTGAATTGGCAGATACGCAGTATTTT.

The chain links TRBV27 to TRBJ2-5; D gene ambiguous. Looked up from germline, CDR1 is MNHEY and CDR2 is SMNVEV (reference sequence). Trimming removed 3 bases at V and 5 bases at J, with 4 bases between. There are 11 residues in the CDR3. CDR3 in DNA: TGTGCCAGCAGTTTCGAGGAGACCCAGTACTTC. This translates into CASSFEETQYF.